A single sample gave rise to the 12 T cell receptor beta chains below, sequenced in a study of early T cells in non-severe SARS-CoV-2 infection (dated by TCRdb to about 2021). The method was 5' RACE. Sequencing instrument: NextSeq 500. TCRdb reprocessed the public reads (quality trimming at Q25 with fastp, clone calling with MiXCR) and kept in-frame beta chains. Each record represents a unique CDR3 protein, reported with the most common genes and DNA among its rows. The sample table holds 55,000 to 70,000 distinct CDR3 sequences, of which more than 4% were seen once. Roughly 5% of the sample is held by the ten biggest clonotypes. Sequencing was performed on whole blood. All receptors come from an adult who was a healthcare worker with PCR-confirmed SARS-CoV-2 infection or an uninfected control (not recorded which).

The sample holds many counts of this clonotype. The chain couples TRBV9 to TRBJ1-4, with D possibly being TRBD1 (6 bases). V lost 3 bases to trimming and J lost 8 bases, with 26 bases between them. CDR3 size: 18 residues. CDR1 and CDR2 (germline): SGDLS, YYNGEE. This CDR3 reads CASSARDTVGIPEEKLFF. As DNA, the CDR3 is TGTGCCAGCAGCGCCCGGGACACGGTTGGTATCCCTGAGGAAAAACTGTTTTTT.

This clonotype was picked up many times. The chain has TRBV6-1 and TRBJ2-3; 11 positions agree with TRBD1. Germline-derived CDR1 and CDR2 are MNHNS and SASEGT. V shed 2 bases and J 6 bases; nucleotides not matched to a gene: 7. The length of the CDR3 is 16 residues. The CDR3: CASSEWGTGGGDTQYF. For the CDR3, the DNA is TGTGCCAGCAGTGAATGGGGGACAGGGGGAGGGGATACGCAGTATTTT.

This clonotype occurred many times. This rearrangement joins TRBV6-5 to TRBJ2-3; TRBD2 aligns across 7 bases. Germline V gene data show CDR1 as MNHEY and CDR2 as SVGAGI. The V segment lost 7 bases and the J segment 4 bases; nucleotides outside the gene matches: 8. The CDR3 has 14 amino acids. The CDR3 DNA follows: TGTGCCAGCACTAGCGGTGGTAATGCAGATACGCAGTATTTT. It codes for CASTSGGNADTQYF.

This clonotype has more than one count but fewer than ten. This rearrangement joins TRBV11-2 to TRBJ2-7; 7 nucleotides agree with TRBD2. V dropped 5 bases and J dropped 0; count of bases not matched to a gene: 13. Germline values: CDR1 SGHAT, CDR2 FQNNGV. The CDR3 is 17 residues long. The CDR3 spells CASSPLSRRGSSYEQYF. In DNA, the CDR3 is TGTGCCAGCAGCCCCCTAAGTCGGCGGGGGAGCTCCTACGAGCAGTACTTC.

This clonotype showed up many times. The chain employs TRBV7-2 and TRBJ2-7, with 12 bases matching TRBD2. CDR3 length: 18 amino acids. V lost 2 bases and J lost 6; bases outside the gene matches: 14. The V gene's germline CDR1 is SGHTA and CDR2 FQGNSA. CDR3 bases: TGTGCCAGCAGCTTAATCCCGGGACTAGCGGGCCCAGGGGGCGAGCAGTACTTC. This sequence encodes CASSLIPGLAGPGGEQYF.

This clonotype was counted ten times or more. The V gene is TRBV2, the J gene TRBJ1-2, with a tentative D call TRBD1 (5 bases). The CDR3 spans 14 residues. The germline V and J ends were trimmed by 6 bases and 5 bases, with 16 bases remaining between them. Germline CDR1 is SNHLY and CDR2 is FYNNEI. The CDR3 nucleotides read TGTGCCAGCAGAGTCAGGGCTGGGACTTATGGCTACACCTTC. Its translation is CASRVRAGTYGYTF.

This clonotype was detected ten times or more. The CDR3 here is CASSLAGGQGSMTEAFF. CDR3 nucleotide sequence: TGTGCCAGCAGCTTAGCGGGGGGACAGGGTTCGATGACTGAAGCTTTCTTT. The chain employs TRBV7-2 and TRBJ1-1; 9 bases map to TRBD1. Germline V lookup: CDR1 SGHTA, CDR2 FQGNSA. The trim removed 0 bases at V and 5 bases at J, leaving 10 bases unmatched. There are 17 residues in the CDR3.

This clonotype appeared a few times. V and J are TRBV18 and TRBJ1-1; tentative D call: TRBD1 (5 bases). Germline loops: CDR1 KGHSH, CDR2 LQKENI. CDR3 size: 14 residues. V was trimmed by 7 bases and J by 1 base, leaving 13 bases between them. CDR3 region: CASFMGLSNTEAFF. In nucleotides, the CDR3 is TGTGCCAGCTTCATGGGACTCTCGAACACTGAAGCTTTCTTT.

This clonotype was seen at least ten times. In nucleotides, the CDR3 is TGTGCCAGCAGTGAAGTCATCTGGAGGACAGCAGCCTACGAGCAGTACTTC. Residues: CASSEVIWRTAAYEQYF. The chain joins TRBV6-1 to TRBJ2-7; a weak D match, TRBD1 (6 bases). Germline loops: CDR1 MNHNS, CDR2 SASEGT. Trimming shortened V by 1 base and J by 2 bases, and 18 bases separated the two germline ends. The CDR3 length is 17 residues.

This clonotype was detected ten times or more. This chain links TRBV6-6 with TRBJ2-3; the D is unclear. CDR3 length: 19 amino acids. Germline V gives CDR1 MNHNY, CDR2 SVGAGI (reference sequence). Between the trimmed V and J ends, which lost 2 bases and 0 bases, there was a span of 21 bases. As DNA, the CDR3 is TGTGCCAGCAGTTACAACAACTTCGCACGTTCCCCTAGCACAGATACGCAGTATTTT. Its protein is CASSYNNFARSPSTDTQYF.

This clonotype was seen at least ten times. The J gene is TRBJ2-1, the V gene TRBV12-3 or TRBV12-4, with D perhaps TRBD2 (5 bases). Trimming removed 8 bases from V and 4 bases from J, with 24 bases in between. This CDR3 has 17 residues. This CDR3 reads CASFTLTPDSTYNEQFF. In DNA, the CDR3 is TGTGCCAGCTTTACTTTAACTCCGGACTCTACATACAATGAGCAGTTCTTC.

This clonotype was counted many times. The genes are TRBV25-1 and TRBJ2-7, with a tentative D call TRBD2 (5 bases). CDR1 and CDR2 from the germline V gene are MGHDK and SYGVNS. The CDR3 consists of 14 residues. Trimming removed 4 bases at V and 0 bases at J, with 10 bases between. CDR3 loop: CASSGWESSYEQYF. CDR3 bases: TGTGCCAGCAGTGGATGGGAGAGCTCCTACGAGCAGTACTTC.